These T cell receptor beta chains were read from a single sample in a study of blood T cell repertoires in COVID-19. Data came from immunoSEQ multiplex PCR; TCRdb stores just in-frame clones and leaves some out. Here the sample spans around 250,000 clones, 86% being singletons. What was sequenced was peripheral blood. Receptor source: a woman between 25 and 40 years old with active or convalescent COVID-19. The CDR3 runs from the conserved cysteine through the conserved F or W. The D gene is left open where the match is weak. The size entry is marked missing in some rows and otherwise reads once, few, many or a size class.

d_call,j_call,v_call,clone_size,cdr3_aa,cdr3_nt
TRBD2,TRBJ2-3,TRBV25-1,.,CASSRLAGGTDTQYF,TGTGCCAGCTCCCGACTAGCGGGGGGTACAGATACGCAGTATTTT
.,TRBJ1-6,TRBV7-2,.,CASSLAGTGDSPLHF,TGTGCCAGCAGCTTAGCTGGGACGGGAGATTCACCCCTCCACTTT
.,TRBJ1-2,TRBV28,.,CASSLGDINYGYTF,TGTGCCAGCAGTCTCGGGGATATCAACTATGGCTACACCTTC
.,TRBJ1-6,TRBV7-3,.,CASSLNTETPLHF,TGTGCCAGCAGCTTAAACACCGAAACACCCCTCCACTTT
TRBD1,TRBJ1-4,TRBV2,.,CASSQQGAGREKLFF,TGTGCCAGCAGCCAACAGGGGGCAGGGCGTGAAAAACTGTTTTTT
TRBD2,TRBJ2-1,TRBV2,once,CASLLLGLAGAPVF,TGTGCCAGCCTCCTCCTGGGCCTAGCGGGGGCCCCGGTCTTC
.,TRBJ1-2,TRBV6-5,once,CASIQDFNYGYTF,TGTGCCAGCATACAGGATTTTAACTATGGCTACACCTTC
.,TRBJ1-1,TRBV29-1,.,CSVGAGFLTEAFF,TGCAGCGTGGGGGCGGGTTTCCTTACTGAAGCTTTCTTT
.,TRBJ1-6,TRBV3-1/TRBV3-2,.,CASSSNTGNSPLHF,TGTGCCAGCAGCTCCAATACAGGGAATTCACCCCTCCACTTT
.,TRBJ1-2,TRBV6-5,.,CASSSRPGGYTF,TGTGCCAGCAGTTCTCGGCCGGGTGGCTACACCTTC
.,TRBJ1-2,TRBV6-5,.,CASSYSRGANYGYTF,TGTGCCAGCAGTTACTCACGGGGGGCTAACTATGGCTACACCTTC
.,TRBJ1-1,TRBV28,once,CASSRTGPLSFF,TGTGCCAGCAGTCGTACAGGCCCGTTGTCTTTCTTT
.,TRBJ2-3,TRBV4-1,.,CASSQGLGRDTQYF,TGCGCCAGCAGCCAAGGTTTGGGGCGAGATACGCAGTATTTT
.,TRBJ1-5,TRBV6-2/TRBV6-3,.,CASSSRGHNQPQHF,TGTGCCAGCAGTTCCCGAGGCCACAATCAGCCCCAGCATTTT
TRBD2,TRBJ2-5,TRBV4-2,once,CASSPRRVGTSGGAVQETQYF,TGTGCCAGCAGCCCCAGAAGAGTAGGGACTAGCGGGGGGGCTGTTCAAGAGACCCAGTACTTC
.,TRBJ1-1,TRBV14,.,CASSTPGSHPNTEAFF,TGTGCCAGCAGCACTCCTGGGAGCCATCCAAACACTGAAGCTTTCTTT
.,TRBJ1-5,TRBV6-1,once,CASSETSSGPQHF,TGTGCCAGCAGTGAAACGAGTTCGGGGCCCCAGCATTTT
.,TRBJ2-1,TRBV6-4,.,CASLDSTSSYNEQFF,TGTGCCAGCCTCGATTCAACGAGCTCCTACAATGAGCAGTTCTTC
TRBD2,TRBJ2-2,TRBV6-5,.,CASSYWLAGNTGELFF,TGTGCCAGCAGTTACTGGCTAGCGGGTAACACCGGGGAGCTGTTTTTT
TRBD1,TRBJ1-3,TRBV5-1,.,CASSLTGTVSGNTIYF,TGCGCCAGCAGCTTGACAGGGACAGTCTCTGGAAACACCATATATTTT
TRBD1,TRBJ1-5,TRBV19,few,CASSNRDRGFGQPQHF,TGTGCCAGTAGTAACCGGGACAGGGGATTTGGGCAGCCCCAGCATTTT
TRBD1,TRBJ1-2,TRBV3-1/TRBV3-2,.,CASSQVSVKDRGNYGYTF,TGTGCCAGCAGCCAAGTGAGTGTGAAGGACAGGGGCAACTATGGCTACACCTTC
.,TRBJ1-1,TRBV2,.,CASNTGMNTEAFF,TGTGCCAGCAATACAGGCATGAACACTGAAGCTTTCTTT
TRBD1,TRBJ1-2,TRBV11-2,.,CASSLVPGWQGGYGYTF,TGTGCCAGCAGCTTAGTACCCGGATGGCAGGGGGGTTATGGCTACACCTTC
TRBD1,TRBJ1-5,TRBV5-6,.,CASSRGQGQNQPQHF,TGTGCCAGCAGCCGGGGACAGGGTCAAAATCAGCCCCAGCATTTT
TRBD1,TRBJ1-2,TRBV7-8,.,CASSFMGDRQGNNYGYTF,TGTGCCAGCAGCTTCATGGGGGACCGACAGGGCAATAACTATGGCTACACCTTC
TRBD2,TRBJ2-1,TRBV9,.,CASSFRTSPADEQFF,TGTGCCAGCAGCTTCCGGACTAGCCCCGCCGATGAGCAGTTCTTC
.,TRBJ1-2,TRBV28,.,CASTGTAYGYTF,TGTGCCAGCACTGGGACTGCTTATGGCTACACCTTC
.,TRBJ2-5,TRBV6-5,.,CASSYGSGGTQYF,TGTGCCAGCAGTTACGGTTCGGGTGGGACCCAGTACTTC